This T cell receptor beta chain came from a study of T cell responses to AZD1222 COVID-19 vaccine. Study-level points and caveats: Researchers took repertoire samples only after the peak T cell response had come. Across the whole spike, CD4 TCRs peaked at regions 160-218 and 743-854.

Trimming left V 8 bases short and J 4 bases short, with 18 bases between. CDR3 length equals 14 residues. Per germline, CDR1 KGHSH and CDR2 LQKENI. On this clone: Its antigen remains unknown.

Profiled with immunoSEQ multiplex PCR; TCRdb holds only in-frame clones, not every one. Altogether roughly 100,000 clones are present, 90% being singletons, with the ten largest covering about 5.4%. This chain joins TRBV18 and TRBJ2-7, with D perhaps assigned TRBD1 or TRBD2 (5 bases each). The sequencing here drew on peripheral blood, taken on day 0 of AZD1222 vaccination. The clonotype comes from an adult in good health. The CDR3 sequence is CASHSGTPFYEQYF. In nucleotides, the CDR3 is TGTGCCAGCCACTCCGGGACCCCTTTTTACGAGCAGTACTTC.